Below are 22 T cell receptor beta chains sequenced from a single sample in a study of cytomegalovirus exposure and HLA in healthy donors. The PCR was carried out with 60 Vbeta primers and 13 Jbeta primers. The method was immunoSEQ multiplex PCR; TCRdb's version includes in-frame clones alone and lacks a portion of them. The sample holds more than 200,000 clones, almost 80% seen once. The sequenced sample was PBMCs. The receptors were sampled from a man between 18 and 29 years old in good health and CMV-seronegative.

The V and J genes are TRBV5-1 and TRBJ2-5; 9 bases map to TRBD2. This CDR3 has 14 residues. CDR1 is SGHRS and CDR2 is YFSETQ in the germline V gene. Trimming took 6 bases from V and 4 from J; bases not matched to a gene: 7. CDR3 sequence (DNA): TGCGCCAGCAACGGCGGGAGGGGCGGAGAGACCCAGTACTTC. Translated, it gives CASNGGRGGETQYF.

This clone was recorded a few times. The CDR3 bases are TGTGCCAGCAGCCTAGGACAGGGCGGCGAGCAGTACTTC. This sequence encodes CASSLGQGGEQYF. V gene TRBV7-9 combines with J gene TRBJ2-7; 8 nucleotides line up with TRBD1. Trimming at V came to 5 bases and at J to 6 bases, leaving 6 bases not matched to a gene. CDR1 is SEHNR and CDR2 is FQNEAQ in the germline V gene (reference sequence). This CDR3 comprises 13 residues.

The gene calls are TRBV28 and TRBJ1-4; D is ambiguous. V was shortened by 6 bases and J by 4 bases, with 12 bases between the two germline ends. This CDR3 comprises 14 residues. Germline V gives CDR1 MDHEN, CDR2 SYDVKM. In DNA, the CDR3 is TGTGCCAGCAGCAGTACAGTGCTTAATGAAAAACTGTTTTTT. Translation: CASSSTVLNEKLFF.

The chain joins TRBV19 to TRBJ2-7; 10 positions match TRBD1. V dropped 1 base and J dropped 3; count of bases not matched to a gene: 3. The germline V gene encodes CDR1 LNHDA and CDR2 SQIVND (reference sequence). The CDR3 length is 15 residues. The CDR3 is CASSIARTGGYEQYF. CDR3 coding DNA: TGTGCCAGTAGTATAGCAAGGACAGGGGGCTACGAGCAGTACTTC. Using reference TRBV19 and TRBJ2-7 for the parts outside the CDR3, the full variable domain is DGGITQSPKYLFRKEGQNVTLSCEQNLNHDAMYWYRQDPGQGLRLIYYSQIVNDFQKGDIAEGYSVSREKKESFPLTVTSAQKNPTAFYLCASSIARTGGYEQYFGPGTRLTVT.

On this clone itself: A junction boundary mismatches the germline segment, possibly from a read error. CDR3 nucleotide sequence: TGTGCCAGCAGCAAAGACAGGGAGGCTGGAAACACCATATATTTT. Its translation: CASSKDREAGNTIYF. V and J are TRBV4-2 and TRBJ1-3; TRBD1 matches at 7 bases. CDR3 length: 15 residues. Germline V gene lookup returns CDR1 LGHNA and CDR2 YNFKEQ.

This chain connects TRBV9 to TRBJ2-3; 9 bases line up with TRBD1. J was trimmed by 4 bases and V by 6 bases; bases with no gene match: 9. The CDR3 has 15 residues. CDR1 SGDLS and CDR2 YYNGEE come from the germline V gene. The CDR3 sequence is CASNSPGQGPDTQYF. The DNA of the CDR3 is TGTGCCAGCAATTCCCCGGGACAGGGACCAGATACGCAGTATTTT.

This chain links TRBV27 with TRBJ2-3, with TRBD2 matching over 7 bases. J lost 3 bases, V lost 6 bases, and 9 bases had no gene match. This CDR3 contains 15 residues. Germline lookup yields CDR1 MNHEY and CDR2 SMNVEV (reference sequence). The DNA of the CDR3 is TGTGCCAGCAGCTCTAGGGGAGGGTGGACAGATACGCAGTATTTT. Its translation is CASSSRGGWTDTQYF.

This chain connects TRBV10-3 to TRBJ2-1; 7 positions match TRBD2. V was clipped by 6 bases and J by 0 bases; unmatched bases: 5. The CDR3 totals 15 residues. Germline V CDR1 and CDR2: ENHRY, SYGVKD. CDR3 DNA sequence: TGTGCCATCAGGGAGCGGGGAACCTCCTACAATGAGCAGTTCTTC. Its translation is CAIRERGTSYNEQFF.

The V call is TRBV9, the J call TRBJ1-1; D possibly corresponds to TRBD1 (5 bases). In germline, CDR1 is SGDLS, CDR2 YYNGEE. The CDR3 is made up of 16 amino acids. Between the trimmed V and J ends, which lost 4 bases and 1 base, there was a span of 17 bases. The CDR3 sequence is CASSNARETANTEAFF. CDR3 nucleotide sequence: TGTGCCAGCAGCAATGCCAGAGAGACAGCGAACACTGAAGCTTTCTTT.

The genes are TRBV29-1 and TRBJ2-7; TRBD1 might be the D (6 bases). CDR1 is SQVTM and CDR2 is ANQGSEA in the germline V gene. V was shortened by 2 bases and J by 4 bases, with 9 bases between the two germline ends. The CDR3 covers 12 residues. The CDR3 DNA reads TGCAGCGTTGAATCGGACAGTTACGAGCAGTACTTC. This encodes CSVESDSYEQYF.

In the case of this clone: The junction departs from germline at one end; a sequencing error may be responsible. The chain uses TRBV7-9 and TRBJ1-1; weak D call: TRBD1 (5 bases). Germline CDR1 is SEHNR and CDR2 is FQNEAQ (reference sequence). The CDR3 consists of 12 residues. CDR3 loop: CSSSSEGLEGFF. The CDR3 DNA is TGTTCCAGCAGCTCGGAGGGACTGGAGGGTTTCTTT.

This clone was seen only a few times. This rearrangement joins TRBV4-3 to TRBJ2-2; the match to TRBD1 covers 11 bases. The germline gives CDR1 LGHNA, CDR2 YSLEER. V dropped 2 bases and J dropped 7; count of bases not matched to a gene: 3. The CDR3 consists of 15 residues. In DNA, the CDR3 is TGCGCCAGCAGCCAACGGACAGGGGGCATCGGGGAGCTGTTTTTT. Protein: CASSQRTGGIGELFF.

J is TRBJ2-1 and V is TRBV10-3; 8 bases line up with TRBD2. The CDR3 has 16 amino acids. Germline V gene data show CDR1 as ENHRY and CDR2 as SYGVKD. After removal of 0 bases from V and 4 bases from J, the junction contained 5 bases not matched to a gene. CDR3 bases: TGTGCCATCAGTGAGTCGACGGGAGGGGAATACAATGAGCAGTTCTTC. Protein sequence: CAISESTGGEYNEQFF.

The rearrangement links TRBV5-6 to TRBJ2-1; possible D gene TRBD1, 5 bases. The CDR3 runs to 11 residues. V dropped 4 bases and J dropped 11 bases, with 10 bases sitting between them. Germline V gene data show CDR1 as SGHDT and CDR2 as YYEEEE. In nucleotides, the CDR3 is TGTGCCAGCAGCCTCCAGGGTAAGCAGTTCTTC. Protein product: CASSLQGKQFF.

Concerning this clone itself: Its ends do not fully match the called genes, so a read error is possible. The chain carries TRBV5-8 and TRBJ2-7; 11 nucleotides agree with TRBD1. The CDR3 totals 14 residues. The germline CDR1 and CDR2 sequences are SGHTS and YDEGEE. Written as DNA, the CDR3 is TGTGCCAGCAACTTGGGACAGGGGGTTCAGGAGCAGTACTTC. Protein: CASNLGQGVQEQYF.

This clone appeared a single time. The DNA for the CDR3 is TGCGCCAGCAACCGGGACAGGGTATTAGATGAGCAGTTCTTC. Translation: CASNRDRVLDEQFF. The chain employs TRBV5-1 and TRBJ2-1; 9 positions agree with TRBD1. The CDR3 has 14 amino acids. CDR1 and CDR2 from the germline V gene are SGHRS and YFSETQ. With 6 bases clipped from V and 8 bases from J, the junction kept 9 bases outside the gene matches.

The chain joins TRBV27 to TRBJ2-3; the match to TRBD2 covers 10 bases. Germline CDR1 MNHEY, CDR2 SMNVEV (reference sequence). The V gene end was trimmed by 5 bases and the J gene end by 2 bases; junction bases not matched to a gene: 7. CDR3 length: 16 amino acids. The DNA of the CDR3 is TGTGCCAGCAGTAGATATAGCGGGGGGCACACAGATACGCAGTATTTT. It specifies CASSRYSGGHTDTQYF.

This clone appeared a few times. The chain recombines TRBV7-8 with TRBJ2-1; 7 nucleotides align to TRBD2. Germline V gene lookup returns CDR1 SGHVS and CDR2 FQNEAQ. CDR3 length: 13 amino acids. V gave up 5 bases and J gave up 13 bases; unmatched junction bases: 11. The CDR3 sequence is CASSLEREAQQFF. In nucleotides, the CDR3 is TGTGCCAGCAGCCTAGAACGGGAGGCACAACAGTTCTTC.

The CDR3, as DNA: TGCGCCAGCAGCCCCCTGACAGGATCGGACTATGGCTACACCTTC. Its translation is CASSPLTGSDYGYTF. The chain employs TRBV4-1 and TRBJ1-2, with D possibly TRBD1 on 6 matching bases. V lost 4 bases, J lost 3 bases, and 15 bases lay in between. The length of the CDR3 is 15 residues. CDR1 and CDR2 (germline): MGHRA, YSYEKL.

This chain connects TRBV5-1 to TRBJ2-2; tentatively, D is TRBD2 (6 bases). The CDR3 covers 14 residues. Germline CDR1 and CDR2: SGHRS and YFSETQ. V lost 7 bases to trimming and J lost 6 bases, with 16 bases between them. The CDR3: CASQDYGGSGELFF. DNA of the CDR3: TGCGCCAGCCAGGACTACGGAGGATCCGGGGAGCTGTTTTTT.

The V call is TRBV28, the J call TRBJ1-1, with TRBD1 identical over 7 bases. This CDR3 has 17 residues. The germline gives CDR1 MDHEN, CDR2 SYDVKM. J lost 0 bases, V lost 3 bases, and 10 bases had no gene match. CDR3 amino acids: CASSFRKGQTMNTEAFF. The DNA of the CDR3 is TGTGCCAGCAGTTTTCGGAAGGGACAGACAATGAACACTGAAGCTTTCTTT.

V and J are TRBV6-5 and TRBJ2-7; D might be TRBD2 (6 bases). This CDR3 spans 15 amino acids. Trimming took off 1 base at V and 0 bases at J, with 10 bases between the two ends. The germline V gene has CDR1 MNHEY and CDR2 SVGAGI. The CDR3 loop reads CASSYFLGGSYEQYF. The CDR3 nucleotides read TGTGCCAGCAGTTACTTTCTGGGGGGCTCCTACGAGCAGTACTTC.